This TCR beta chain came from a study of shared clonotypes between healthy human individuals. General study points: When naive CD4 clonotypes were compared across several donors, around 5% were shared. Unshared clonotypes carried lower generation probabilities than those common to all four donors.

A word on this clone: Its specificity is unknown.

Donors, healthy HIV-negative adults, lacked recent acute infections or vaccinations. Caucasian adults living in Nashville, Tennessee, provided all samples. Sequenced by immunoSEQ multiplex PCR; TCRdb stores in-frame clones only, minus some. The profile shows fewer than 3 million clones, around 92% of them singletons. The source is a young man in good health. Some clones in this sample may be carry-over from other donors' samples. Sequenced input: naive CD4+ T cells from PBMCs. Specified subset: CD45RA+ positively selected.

CDR3 in amino acids: CASSNRGAPGELFF. CDR3 DNA: TGTGCCAGCAGTAACCGGGGAGCACCCGGGGAGCTGTTTTTT. The rearrangement links TRBV11-3 to TRBJ2-2, with a weak D call TRBD2 (5 bases). The length of the CDR3 is 14 residues. Germline CDR1 is SGHNT and CDR2 is YENEEA. V dropped 6 bases and J dropped 6 bases, with 14 bases sitting between them.